The sequence of this TCR beta chain was determined in a study of neurological immune-mediated disorders. Study-wide background: Multiple sclerosis patients numbered 34, with about 30 relapsing-remitting and 3 secondary progressive.

This clonotype was observed a handful of times. PBMCs numbering 2 million and stored at -80 C yielded the unsorted libraries. V was clipped by 4 bases and J by 6 bases; unmatched bases: 7. The CDR3 contains 14 residues. The germline V gene has CDR1 SGHRS and CDR2 YFSETQ. It was by 5'RACE with 10-nucleotide random UMIs that the cDNA was made. TCRdb called the 5' RACE reads again in MiXCR, with one record for every CDR3 protein. Of 45,000 to 50,000 distinct CDR3 sequences listed, roughly 4.4% are singletons. Source material: PBMCs. This TCR was recovered from a woman aged 55-69 years with multiple sclerosis. The genes are TRBV5-1 and TRBJ1-2; 9 bases are shared with TRBD1. CDR3: CASSPEQGADGYTF. The CDR3, as DNA: TGCGCCAGCAGCCCTGAACAGGGGGCGGATGGCTACACCTTC.